This T cell receptor (beta chain) was recovered during a study of T-cell memory formation after mild COVID-19. General observations from the study: The authors left the SARS-CoV-2 specificity of second-wave clones peaking on day 37 unconfirmed. Contracting CD4+ clones sat mainly in CM and EM; CD8+ in EMRA. Pre-infection memory already had some responding clones, implying cross-reactive memory joined.

The J segment lost 4 bases and the V segment lost 3 bases, leaving 8 bases of the junction unmatched. The CDR3 extends over 15 amino acids. The germline gives CDR1 SGHRS, CDR2 YFSETQ. At least ten counts were recorded for this clonotype. Antigen specificity is unknown. Amplification by 5'RACE using constant-segment primers produced TCR alpha and TCR beta cDNA libraries that carried sample barcodes and UMIs. TCRdb ran MiXCR on the 5' RACE reads and lists one entry per CDR3 protein. The data contain hundreds of thousands of distinct CDR3 sequences, 20% to 25% of them singletons. Sequencing input: PBMCs or a T cell subset sorted from them (not recorded which). V usage is TRBV5-1 and J usage is TRBJ2-3; 7 nucleotides agree with TRBD1. The receptor was derived from an adult woman who had mild COVID-19 (a few samples of this study predate the infection). Cell type and time point are not known. CDR3 DNA sequence: TGCGCCAGCAGCTACCGACAGGGACGGGCAGATACGCAGTATTTT. Translated: CASSYRQGRADTQYF.